This T cell receptor (beta chain) was retrieved from a study of T cell responses to AZD1222 COVID-19 vaccine. Notes on the study in general: At study baseline, merely a handful of AZD1222 recipients were seropositive. Reports indicate that nearly half of spike-specific TCRs are directed at unmutated variant regions. In all cases, repertoires were sampled only after the peak T cell response. Donor demographics were predominantly white British with a female majority; clonal diversity may be underestimated.

TCRdb keeps only in-frame clones here, not all; method: immunoSEQ multiplex PCR. The sample contains some 180,000 clones, more than 85% of which appear only once. A note on this clone: The target antigen is unknown.

Sequencing was performed on peripheral blood, taken 28 days after the second AZD1222 dose. The clonotype comes from an adult who received the AZD1222 COVID-19 vaccine.

The CDR3 DNA sequence: TGTGCCAGCAGCGTAGGCGAGTACACAGATACGCAGTATTTT. Protein sequence: CASSVGEYTDTQYF. This chain connects TRBV9 to TRBJ2-3, with D uncertain. The CDR3 extends over 14 amino acids. In germline, CDR1 is SGDLS, CDR2 YYNGEE. The V and J ends lost 0 bases and 2 bases respectively, with 7 bases between them.